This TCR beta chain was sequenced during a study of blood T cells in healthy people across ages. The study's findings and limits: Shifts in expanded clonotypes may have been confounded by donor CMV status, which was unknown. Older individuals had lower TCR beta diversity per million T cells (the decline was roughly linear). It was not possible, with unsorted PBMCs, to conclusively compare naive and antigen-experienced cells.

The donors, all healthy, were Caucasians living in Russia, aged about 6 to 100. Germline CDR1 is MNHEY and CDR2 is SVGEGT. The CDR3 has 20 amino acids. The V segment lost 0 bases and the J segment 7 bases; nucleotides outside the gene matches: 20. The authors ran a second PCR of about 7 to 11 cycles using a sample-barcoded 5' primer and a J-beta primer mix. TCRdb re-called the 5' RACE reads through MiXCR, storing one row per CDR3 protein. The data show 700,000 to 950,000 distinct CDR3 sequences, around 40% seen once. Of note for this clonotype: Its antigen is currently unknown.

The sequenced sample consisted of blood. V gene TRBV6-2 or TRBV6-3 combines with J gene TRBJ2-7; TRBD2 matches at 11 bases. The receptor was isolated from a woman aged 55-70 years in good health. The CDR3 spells CASSYSLTSGNLLLYNEQYF. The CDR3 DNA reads TGTGCCAGCAGTTACTCGTTGACTAGCGGGAACCTCCTCCTCTACAATGAGCAGTACTTC.